This T cell receptor beta chain was recovered during a study of CD8 T cells in ankylosing spondylitis. Ten or more counts support this clonotype. A read error may explain this, as a much larger clone is one base away. The V end lost 6 bases, the J end lost 4 bases, and 3 bases lay between the germline ends. CDR3 length equals 11 residues. Germline V gene lookup returns CDR1 SGHTA and CDR2 FQGNSA. Each TCR beta library was made by quantitative 5'-RACE that incorporated molecular barcodes. TCRdb recomputed calls from the 5' RACE reads with MiXCR, one row per CDR3 protein. Of 85,000 to 100,000 distinct CDR3 sequences in the sample, approximately 9% were seen once.

The receptor was isolated from a male donor with ankylosing spondylitis or in good health (not recorded which). This chain joins TRBV7-2 and TRBJ2-2, with unresolved D. Specimen: blood, either unsorted or a sorted T cell fraction (not recorded which). CDR3 in DNA: TGTGCCAGCAGTATCACCGGGGAGCTGTTTTTT. This encodes CASSITGELFF.